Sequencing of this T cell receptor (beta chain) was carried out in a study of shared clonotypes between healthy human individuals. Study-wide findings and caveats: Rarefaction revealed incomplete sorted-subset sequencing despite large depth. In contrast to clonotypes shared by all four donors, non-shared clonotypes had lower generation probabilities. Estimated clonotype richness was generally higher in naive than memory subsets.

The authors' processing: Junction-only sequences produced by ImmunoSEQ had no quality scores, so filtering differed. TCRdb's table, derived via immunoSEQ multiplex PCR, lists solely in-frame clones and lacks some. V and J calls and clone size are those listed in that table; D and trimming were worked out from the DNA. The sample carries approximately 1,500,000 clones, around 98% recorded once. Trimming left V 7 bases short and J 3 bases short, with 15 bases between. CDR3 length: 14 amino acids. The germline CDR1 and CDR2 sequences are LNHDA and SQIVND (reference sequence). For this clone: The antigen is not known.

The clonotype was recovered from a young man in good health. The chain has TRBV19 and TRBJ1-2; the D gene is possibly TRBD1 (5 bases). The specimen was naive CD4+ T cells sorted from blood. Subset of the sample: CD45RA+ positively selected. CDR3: CASTPDSFYYGYTF. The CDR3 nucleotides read TGTGCCAGTACTCCTGACAGTTTTTACTATGGCTACACCTTC.